The rows below give T cell receptor beta chains drawn from one sample of a study of CD8+ T cells in alopecia areata. Profiled with immunoSEQ multiplex PCR; TCRdb holds only in-frame clones, not every one. The sample records over 200,000 clones, about 60% being singletons. This specimen was CD4+ T cells sorted from blood, taken at week 0. The receptors were gathered from a human donor with alopecia areata. Both conserved end residues are part of each CDR3. The D gene is left open where the match is weak. Not every row has a clone size; where given, it reads once, few, many or a size class.

size	V	J	D	CDR3	DNA
.	TRBV29-1	TRBJ1-2	TRBD1	CSVEGRGGVYTF	TGCAGCGTTGAAGGGAGAGGGGGCGTCTACACCTTC
few	TRBV5-1	TRBJ2-2	.	CASSLVVGPRGGELFF	TGCGCCAGCAGCTTGGTGGTCGGACCCCGGGGCGGGGAGCTGTTTTTT
.	TRBV7-9	TRBJ2-7	.	CASSLTRNHEQYF	TGTGCCAGCAGCTTAACTAGGAACCACGAGCAGTACTTC
.	TRBV7-3	TRBJ2-1	.	CASSSSGTVYNEQFF	TGTGCCAGCAGCTCCTCCGGGACCGTTTACAATGAGCAGTTCTTC
.	TRBV9	TRBJ1-5	TRBD1	CASSVGQVGQPQHF	TGTGCCAGCAGCGTGGGACAGGTCGGTCAGCCCCAGCATTTT
.	TRBV6-1	TRBJ2-7	.	CASSDQDSPKGF	TGTGCCAGCAGTGACCAGGACAGCCCTAAGGGGTTC
.	TRBV5-5	TRBJ2-1	TRBD2	CASSPIAGGARNEQFF	TGTGCCAGCAGCCCGATAGCGGGAGGTGCCCGCAATGAGCAGTTCTTC
.	TRBV5-6	TRBJ2-7	.	CASSRTVSYEQYF	TGTGCCAGCAGCCGGACAGTGTCCTACGAGCAGTACTTC
.	TRBV30	TRBJ1-2	TRBD1	CAWSGGTGSKFYGYTF	TGTGCCTGGAGTGGCGGGACAGGGTCTAAATTCTATGGCTACACCTTC
.	TRBV6-5	TRBJ1-1	TRBD1	CASSVLQGATEAFF	TGTGCCAGCAGTGTCCTACAGGGGGCTACTGAAGCTTTCTTT
few	TRBV2	TRBJ1-4	.	CASKGVSTNEKLFF	TGTGCCAGCAAAGGGGTATCAACTAATGAAAAACTGTTTTTT
.	TRBV5-1	TRBJ1-5	.	CASSLALNGPYSNQPQHF	TGCGCCAGCAGCTTGGCCCTCAACGGCCCCTATAGCAATCAGCCCCAGCATTTT
.	TRBV6-1	TRBJ1-1	.	CASGSQLNTEAFF	TGTGCCAGCGGGAGTCAGCTGAACACTGAAGCTTTCTTT
.	TRBV9	TRBJ2-3	.	CASSVGNSRSTDTQYF	TGTGCCAGCAGCGTAGGGAATAGCCGTAGCACAGATACGCAGTATTTT
.	TRBV28	TRBJ1-5	.	CASRAAVAGRNQPQHF	TGTGCCAGCAGGGCCGCGGTCGCAGGGCGCAATCAGCCCCAGCATTTT
.	TRBV19	TRBJ2-1	.	CASSIGSSYNEQFF	TGTGCCAGTAGTATAGGGAGCTCCTACAATGAGCAGTTCTTC
.	TRBV9	TRBJ2-3	.	CASSPTPWGDTQYF	TGTGCCAGCAGCCCGACACCCTGGGGGGATACGCAGTATTTT
.	TRBV7-2	TRBJ2-7	TRBD2	CASSLGLAHSYEQYF	TGTGCCAGCAGCTTAGGACTAGCGCACTCCTACGAGCAGTACTTC
.	TRBV2	TRBJ2-7	TRBD1	CASIQGAMNEQYF	TGTGCCAGCATCCAGGGGGCGATGAACGAGCAGTACTTC
few	TRBV5-4	TRBJ1-1	TRBD1	CASSPTDRRNTEAFF	TGTGCCAGCAGCCCGACGGACAGGCGGAACACTGAAGCTTTCTTT
.	TRBV30	TRBJ2-7	TRBD2	CAWSVSGGVIEQYF	TGTGCCTGGAGTGTTAGCGGGGGGGTTATCGAGCAGTACTTC
once	TRBV9	TRBJ2-4	TRBD2	CASSANLAGNIQYF	TGTGCCAGCAGCGCCAACTTAGCGGGGAACATTCAGTACTTC
few	TRBV30	TRBJ1-4	.	CAWSAQGNEKLFF	TGTGCCTGGAGTGCACAGGGAAATGAAAAACTGTTTTTT
few	TRBV21-1	TRBJ2-5	.	CASSLRGGQETQYF	TGTGCCAGCAGCCTGAGAGGGGGTCAAGAGACCCAGTACTTC
.	TRBV9	TRBJ2-3	TRBD2	CASSVAQRDGTDTQYF	TGTGCCAGCAGCGTAGCTCAGCGGGACGGCACAGATACGCAGTATTTT
.	TRBV30	TRBJ2-7	.	CAWKPPGRGYEQYF	TGTGCCTGGAAACCCCCTGGCCGGGGATACGAGCAGTACTTC
.	TRBV27	TRBJ1-6	TRBD1	CASSDRGGGNSPLHF	TGTGCCAGCAGTGACAGGGGAGGGGGTAATTCACCCCTCCACTTT
.	TRBV4-2	TRBJ1-5	.	CASSQESDRANQPQHF	TGTGCCAGCAGCCAAGAATCGGACAGAGCAAATCAGCCCCAGCATTTT
few	TRBV28	TRBJ1-3	.	CASSNHGLFGNTIYF	TGTGCCAGCAGTAACCACGGACTATTTGGAAACACCATATATTTT
few	TRBV7-2	TRBJ1-5	.	CASSLMVSSNQPQHF	TGTGCCAGCAGCTTAATGGTCTCTAGCAATCAGCCCCAGCATTTT
few	TRBV7-6	TRBJ2-7	.	CASSPTGSGEQYF	TGTGCCAGCAGCCCTACAGGGTCTGGCGAGCAGTACTTC
.	TRBV6-5	TRBJ2-1	.	CASSYTLQGVEQFF	TGTGCCAGCAGTTACACCCTACAGGGAGTTGAGCAGTTCTTC
few	TRBV5-1	TRBJ2-2	.	CASSPSPGSAGELFF	TGCGCCAGCAGCCCCTCGCCGGGTTCTGCCGGGGAGCTGTTTTTT
.	TRBV7-2	TRBJ2-3	TRBD2	CASSAIARGTSGNPDTQYF	TGTGCCAGCAGCGCTATCGCCAGGGGTACTAGCGGGAACCCAGATACGCAGTATTTT
few	TRBV10-3	TRBJ2-6	.	CAISDPGQSSGANVLTF	TGTGCCATCAGTGATCCGGGACAAAGCTCTGGGGCCAACGTCCTGACTTTC
.	TRBV28	TRBJ1-6	.	CASSLPTGTGGPGSPLHF	TGTGCCAGCAGTTTACCGACTGGGACCGGAGGTCCGGGTTCACCCCTCCACTTT
.	TRBV10-3	TRBJ2-7	TRBD1	CAISDRDRGQYEQYF	TGTGCCATCAGTGACCGGGACAGGGGACAATACGAGCAGTACTTC
.	TRBV19	TRBJ1-1	.	CASSQKYNTEAFF	TGTGCCAGTAGCCAAAAGTATAACACTGAAGCTTTCTTT
many	TRBV10-3	TRBJ2-1	TRBD2	CAISESGLAEGYNEQFF	TGTGCCATCAGTGAGAGCGGACTAGCGGAAGGGTACAATGAGCAGTTCTTC
.	TRBV7-9	TRBJ2-3	TRBD1	CASSQSGRGSTDTQYF	TGTGCCAGCAGCCAGAGCGGCAGGGGGTCAACAGATACGCAGTATTTT
few	TRBV29-1	TRBJ1-1	TRBD1	CSGRNTRDRGEAFF	TGCAGCGGGAGAAATACCCGGGACAGGGGAGAAGCTTTCTTT
.	TRBV30	TRBJ1-2	.	CAWAGQHYGYTF	TGTGCCTGGGCCGGACAGCACTATGGCTACACCTTC
.	TRBV5-1	TRBJ1-5	TRBD1	CASSLTGEGQPQHF	TGCGCCAGCAGTCTGACAGGGGAGGGTCAGCCCCAGCATTTT
few	TRBV29-1	TRBJ2-7	TRBD1	CSVSNPGQGSIGQYF	TGCAGCGTTTCGAATCCGGGACAGGGATCGATAGGGCAGTACTTC
few	TRBV6-5	TRBJ1-2	.	CASTSAGASYGYTF	TGTGCCAGCACTTCCGCTGGGGCAAGCTATGGCTACACCTTC
.	TRBV7-7	TRBJ2-5	.	CASSPSGNQETQYF	TGTGCCAGCAGTCCCTCAGGGAACCAAGAGACCCAGTACTTC
.	TRBV5-1	TRBJ1-4	.	CASSGQGEGRKLFF	TGCGCCAGCAGCGGCCAAGGGGAAGGTCGAAAACTGTTTTTT
.	TRBV30	TRBJ1-1	.	CAWSVPGSTDRNTEAFF	TGTGCCTGGAGTGTACCTGGGTCGACAGATAGGAACACTGAAGCTTTCTTT
.	TRBV6-5	TRBJ2-1	TRBD2	CASSYRGGLFHNEQFF	TGTGCCAGCAGTTACAGGGGAGGGCTGTTCCACAATGAGCAGTTCTTC
.	TRBV6-1	TRBJ2-3	.	CASREGLTDTQYF	TGTGCCAGCAGGGAGGGCCTCACAGATACGCAGTATTTT
.	TRBV14	TRBJ2-5	.	CASGASRETQYF	TGTGCCAGCGGAGCTAGCAGAGAGACCCAGTACTTC
.	TRBV5-6	TRBJ2-6	.	CASSLKAGANVLTF	TGTGCCAGCAGCTTGAAAGCTGGGGCCAACGTCCTGACTTTC
.	TRBV29-1	TRBJ2-1	.	CSVEREYNEQFF	TGCAGCGTTGAACGCGAATACAATGAGCAGTTCTTC
.	TRBV5-6	TRBJ1-2	.	CASSPGQYGYTF	TGTGCCAGCAGTCCTGGACAGTATGGCTACACCTTC
.	TRBV7-7	TRBJ2-1	TRBD2	CASSPSGPYNEQFF	TGTGCTAGCAGCCCTAGCGGACCCTACAATGAGCAGTTCTTC
.	TRBV29-1	TRBJ1-2	.	CSVEQGFSYGYTF	TGCAGCGTTGAACAGGGGTTTAGCTATGGCTACACCTTC